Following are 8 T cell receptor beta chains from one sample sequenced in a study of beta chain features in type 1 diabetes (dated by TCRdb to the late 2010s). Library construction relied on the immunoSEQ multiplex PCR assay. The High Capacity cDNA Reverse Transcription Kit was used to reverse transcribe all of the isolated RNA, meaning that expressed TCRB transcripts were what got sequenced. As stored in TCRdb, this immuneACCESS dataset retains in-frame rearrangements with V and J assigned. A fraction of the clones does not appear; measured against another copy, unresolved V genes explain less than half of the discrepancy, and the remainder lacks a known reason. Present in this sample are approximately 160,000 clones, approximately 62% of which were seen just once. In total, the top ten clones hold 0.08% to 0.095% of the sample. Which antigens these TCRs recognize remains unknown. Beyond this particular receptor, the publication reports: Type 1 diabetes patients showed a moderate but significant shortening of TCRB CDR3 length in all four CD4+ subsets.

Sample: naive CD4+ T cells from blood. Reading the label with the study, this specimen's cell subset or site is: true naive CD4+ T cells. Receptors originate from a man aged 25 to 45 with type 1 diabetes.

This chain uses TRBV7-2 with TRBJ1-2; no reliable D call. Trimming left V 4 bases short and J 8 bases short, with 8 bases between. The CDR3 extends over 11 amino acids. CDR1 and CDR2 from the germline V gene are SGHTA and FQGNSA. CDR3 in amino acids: CASSSLTGYTF. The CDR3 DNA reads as TGTGCCAGCAGCTCCCTGACCGGCTACACCTTC.

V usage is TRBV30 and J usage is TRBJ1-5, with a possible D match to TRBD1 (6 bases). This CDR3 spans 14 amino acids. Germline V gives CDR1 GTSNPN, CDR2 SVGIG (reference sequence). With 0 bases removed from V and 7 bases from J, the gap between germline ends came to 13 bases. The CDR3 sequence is CAWSVTQGWQPQHF. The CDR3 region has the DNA TGTGCCTGGAGTGTAACACAGGGCTGGCAGCCCCAGCATTTT.

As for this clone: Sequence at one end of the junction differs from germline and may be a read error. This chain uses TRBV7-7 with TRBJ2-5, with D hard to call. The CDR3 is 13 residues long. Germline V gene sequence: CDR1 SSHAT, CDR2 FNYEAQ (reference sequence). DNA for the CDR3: TGTGCTAGCAGCCGAGGTTCCCAAGAGACCCAGTACTTC. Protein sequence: CASSRGSQETQYF.

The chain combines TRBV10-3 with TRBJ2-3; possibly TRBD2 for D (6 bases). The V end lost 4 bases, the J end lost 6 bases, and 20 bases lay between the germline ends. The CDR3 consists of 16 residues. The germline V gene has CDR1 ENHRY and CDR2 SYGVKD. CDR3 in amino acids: CAISAGGWGPEDTQYF. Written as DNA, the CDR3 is TGTGCCATCAGTGCCGGAGGGTGGGGCCCGGAGGATACGCAGTATTTT.

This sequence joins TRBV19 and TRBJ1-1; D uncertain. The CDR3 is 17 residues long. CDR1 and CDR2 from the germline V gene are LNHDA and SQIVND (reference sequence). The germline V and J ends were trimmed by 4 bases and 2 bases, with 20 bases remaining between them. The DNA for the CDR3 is TGTGCCAGTAGTAAAACCCCGGGCCAGAAAGGAAACACTGAAGCTTTCTTT. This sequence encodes CASSKTPGQKGNTEAFF.

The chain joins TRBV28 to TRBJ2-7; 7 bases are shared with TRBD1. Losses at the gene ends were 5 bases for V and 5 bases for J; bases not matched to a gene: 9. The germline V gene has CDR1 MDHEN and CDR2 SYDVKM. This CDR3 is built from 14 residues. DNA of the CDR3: TGTGCCAGCAGTCCTTACAGGGGTGTCAACGAGCAGTACTTC. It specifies CASSPYRGVNEQYF.

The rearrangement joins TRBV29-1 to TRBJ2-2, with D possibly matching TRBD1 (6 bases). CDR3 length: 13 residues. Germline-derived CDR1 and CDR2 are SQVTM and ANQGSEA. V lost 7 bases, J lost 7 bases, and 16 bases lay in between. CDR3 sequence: CSAAGASIGELFF. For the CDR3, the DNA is TGCAGCGCCGCAGGGGCCTCTATCGGGGAGCTGTTTTTT.

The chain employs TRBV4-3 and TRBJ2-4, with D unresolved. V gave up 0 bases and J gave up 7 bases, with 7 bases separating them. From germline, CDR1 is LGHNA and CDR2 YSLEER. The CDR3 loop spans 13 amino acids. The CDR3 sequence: CASSQDVYNIQYF. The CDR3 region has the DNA TGCGCCAGCAGCCAAGACGTTTACAACATTCAGTACTTC.